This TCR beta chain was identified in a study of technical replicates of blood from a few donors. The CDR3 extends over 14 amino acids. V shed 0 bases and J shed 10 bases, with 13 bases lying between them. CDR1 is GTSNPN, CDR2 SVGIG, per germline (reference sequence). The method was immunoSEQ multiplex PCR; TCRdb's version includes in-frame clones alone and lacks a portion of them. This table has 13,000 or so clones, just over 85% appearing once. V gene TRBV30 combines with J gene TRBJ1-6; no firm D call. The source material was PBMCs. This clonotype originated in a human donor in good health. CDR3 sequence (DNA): TGTGCCTGGAGTGTACTTACAGCCCAATCACCCCTCCACTTT. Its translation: CAWSVLTAQSPLHF.